This TCR beta chain was observed in a study of blood T cell repertoires in COVID-19 (dated by TCRdb to 2019 to 2021). In the study overall: The collaborator samples originated in the United States, Italy and Spain and spanned the acute and convalescent phases of COVID-19. The material from the prospective study consisted of cDNA or gDNA derived from T cells, B-cell-depleted T cells, or PBMCs. Subjects who had been exposed to COVID-19, were actively infected with it, or had recovered from it provided the deeply sampled blood TCRbeta repertoires that made up the dataset. A freely available public database, intended as a resource for researchers studying the immune response to SARS-CoV-2, is where the repertoires were released. Samples came from the ongoing ImmuneRACE study (first 160 participants) plus 1,254 subjects from 6 global collaborators. The sample metadata nearly always contained a de-identified subject ID, COVID-19 status, age in years and sex. Where available, HLA class I and class II types were obtained from metadata supplied by the sample provider rather than from assay-based typing. Summary of the overall study and its limitations: Clinical and demographic metadata were provided uncurated, with the amount varying by source and participant.

This clone has a single count. What this receptor recognizes is not known. Base qualities are not provided; no much larger clone lies one nucleotide away. Counted from cysteine to phenylalanine, this CDR3 has 15 amino acids. Only CDR3 DNA remains: 45 bases, in frame from the first base. Clipping removes 3 bases from V and 15 bases from J, with 16 as the unmatched junction base count. The germline V gene specifies LGHNA as CDR1 and YSLEER as CDR2. TCRbeta CDR3 regions were amplified from genomic DNA by means of the immunoSEQ Assay, a bias-controlled multiplex PCR. The authors' analysis ran thus. Nucleated cell counts per sample were estimated from amplification of reference gene primers within the assay. To quantify the absolute abundance of each unique TCRbeta CDR3 rearrangement, sequence reads were collapsed and filtered. Productive Simpson clonality was computed per sample as the square root of Simpson's diversity index over productive rearrangements. The source is immuneACCESS, and TCRdb retained only in-frame sequences with V and J called. Part of the clones is not carried over; for the studies checked, unresolved V genes explain less than half of this, and the remainder is unexplained. That table furnishes V, J and clone size, whereas the DNA furnished D and trimming. The sample records some 95,000 clones, around 82% of which are singletons. The ten largest clones add up to approximately 8.7% of the sample.

Samples from volunteer blood donors who had recovered from COVID-19 were contributed by a second Seattle source. The collaborating institutions used their own protocols to collect whole blood in K2EDTA tubes. For TCRbeta analysis, collaborator samples were shipped as frozen whole blood, as isolated PBMCs, or as DNA extracted from either sample type. Recombination linked TRBV4-3 to TRBJ2-1; 8 bases in the middle match TRBD2. The sample was peripheral blood. The origin of this receptor is a man aged 50-59 years who had recovered from COVID-19. The CDR3 region has the sequence CASSQQPRDPGGVFF. The DNA is as follows: TGCGCCAGCAGCCAGCAACCGCGAGACCCCGGGGGGGTGTTCTTC.